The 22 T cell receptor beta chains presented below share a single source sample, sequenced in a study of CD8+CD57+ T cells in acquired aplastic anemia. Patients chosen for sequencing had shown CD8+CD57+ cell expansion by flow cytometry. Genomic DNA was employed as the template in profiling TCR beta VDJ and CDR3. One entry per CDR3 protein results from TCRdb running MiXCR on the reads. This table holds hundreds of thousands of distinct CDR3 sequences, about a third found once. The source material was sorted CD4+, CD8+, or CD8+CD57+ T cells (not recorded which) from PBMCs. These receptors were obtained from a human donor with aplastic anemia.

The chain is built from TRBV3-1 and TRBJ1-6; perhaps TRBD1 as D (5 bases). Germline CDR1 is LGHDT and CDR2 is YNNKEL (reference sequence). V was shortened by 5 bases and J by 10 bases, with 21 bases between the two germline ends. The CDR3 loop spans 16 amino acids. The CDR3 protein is CASSWGLSQATSPLHF. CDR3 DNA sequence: TGTGCCAGCAGCTGGGGACTTTCCCAGGCGACCTCACCCCTCCACTTT.

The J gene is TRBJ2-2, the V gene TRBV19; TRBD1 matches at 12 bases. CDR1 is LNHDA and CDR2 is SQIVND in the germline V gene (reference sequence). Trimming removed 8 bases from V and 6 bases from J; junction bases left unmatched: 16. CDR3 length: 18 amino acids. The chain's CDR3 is CASQRRDGGQGAPGELFF. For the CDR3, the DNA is TGTGCCAGTCAAAGGCGGGACGGGGGACAGGGGGCACCCGGGGAGCTGTTTTTT.

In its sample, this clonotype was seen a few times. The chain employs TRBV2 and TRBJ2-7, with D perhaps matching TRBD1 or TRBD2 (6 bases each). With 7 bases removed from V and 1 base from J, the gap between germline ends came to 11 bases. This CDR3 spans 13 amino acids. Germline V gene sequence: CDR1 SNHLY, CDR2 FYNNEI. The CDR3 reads CASTLGGSYEQYF. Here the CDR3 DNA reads TGTGCCAGCACCTTAGGGGGGTCCTACGAGCAGTACTTC. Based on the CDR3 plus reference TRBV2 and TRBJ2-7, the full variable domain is EPEVTQTPSHQVTQMGQEVILRCVPISNHLYFYWYRQILGQKVEFLVSFYNNEISEKSEIFDDQFSVERPDGSNFTLKIRSTKLEDSAMYFCASTLGGSYEQYFGPGTRLTVT.

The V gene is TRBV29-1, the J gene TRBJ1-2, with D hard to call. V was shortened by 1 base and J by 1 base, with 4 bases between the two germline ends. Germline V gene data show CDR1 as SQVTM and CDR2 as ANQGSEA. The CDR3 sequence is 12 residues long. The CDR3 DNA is TGCAGCGTTGAAGCCCTTAACTATGGCTACACCTTC. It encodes CSVEALNYGYTF.

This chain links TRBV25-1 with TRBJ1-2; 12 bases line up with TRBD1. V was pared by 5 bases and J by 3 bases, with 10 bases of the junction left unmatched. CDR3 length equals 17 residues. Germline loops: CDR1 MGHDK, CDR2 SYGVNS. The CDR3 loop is CASSKRDRGRIDYGYTF. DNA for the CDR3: TGTGCCAGCAGTAAGCGGGACAGGGGGCGTATAGACTATGGCTACACCTTC.

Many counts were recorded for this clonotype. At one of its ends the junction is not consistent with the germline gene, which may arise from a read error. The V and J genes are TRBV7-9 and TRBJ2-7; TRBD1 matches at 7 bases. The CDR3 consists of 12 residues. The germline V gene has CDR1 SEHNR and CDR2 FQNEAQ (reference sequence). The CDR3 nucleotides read TGTGCCAGCAGCTTACCCGCACGACAGGGCCCCTTC. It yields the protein CASSLPARQGPF.

The CDR3, as DNA: TGTGCCAGCAGCTTGGAGGAGGAGGTGGGGGAACCCCTCCACTTT. Encoded protein: CASSLEEEVGEPLHF. The genes are TRBV5-5 and TRBJ1-6; TRBD1 is a possible D gene (5 bases). V dropped 0 bases and J dropped 12 bases, with 16 bases sitting between them. CDR1 is SGHKS, CDR2 YYEKEE, per germline (reference sequence). This CDR3 comprises 15 residues.

The CDR3 sequence: CASSPDIFGNYEQYF. The CDR3 DNA sequence: TGTGCCAGCTCACCGGATATTTTCGGGAACTACGAGCAGTACTTC. The gene calls are TRBV18 and TRBJ2-7; D possibly corresponds to TRBD2 (5 bases). The germline V and J ends were trimmed by 3 bases and 3 bases, with 15 bases remaining between them. Germline V gene lookup returns CDR1 KGHSH and CDR2 LQKENI. The length of the CDR3 is 15 residues.

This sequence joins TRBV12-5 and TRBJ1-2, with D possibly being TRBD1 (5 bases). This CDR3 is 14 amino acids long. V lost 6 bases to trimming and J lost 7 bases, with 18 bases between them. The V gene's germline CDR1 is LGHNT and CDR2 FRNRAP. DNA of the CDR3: TGTGCTAGTGGACTCGAGACAGCAAAGATTGGCTACACCTTC. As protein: CASGLETAKIGYTF.

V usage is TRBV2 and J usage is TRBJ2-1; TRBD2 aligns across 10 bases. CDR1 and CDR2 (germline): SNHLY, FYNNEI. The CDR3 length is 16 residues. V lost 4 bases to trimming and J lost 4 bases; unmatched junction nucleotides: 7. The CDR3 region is CASSVTGTSAYNEQFF. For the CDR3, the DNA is TGTGCCAGCAGTGTAACCGGGACTAGCGCTTACAATGAGCAGTTCTTC.

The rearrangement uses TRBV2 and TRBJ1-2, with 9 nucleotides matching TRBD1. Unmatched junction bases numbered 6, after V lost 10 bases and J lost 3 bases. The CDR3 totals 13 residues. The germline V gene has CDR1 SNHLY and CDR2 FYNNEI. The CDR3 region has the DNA TGTGCCACCCGGACAGGGGCCGACTATGGCTACACCTTC. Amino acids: CATRTGADYGYTF.

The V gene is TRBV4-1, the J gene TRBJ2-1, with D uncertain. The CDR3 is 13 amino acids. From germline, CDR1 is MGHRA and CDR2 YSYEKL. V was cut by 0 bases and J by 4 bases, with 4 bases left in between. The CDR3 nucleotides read TGCGCCAGCAGCCAAGATGGGTACAATGAGCAGTTCTTC. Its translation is CASSQDGYNEQFF.

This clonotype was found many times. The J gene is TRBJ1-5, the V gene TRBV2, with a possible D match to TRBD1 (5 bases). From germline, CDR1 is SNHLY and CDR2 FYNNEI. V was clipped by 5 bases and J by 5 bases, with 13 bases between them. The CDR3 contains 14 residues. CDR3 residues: CASSLGASYQPQHF. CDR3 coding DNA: TGTGCCAGCAGTTTAGGGGCCTCTTATCAGCCCCAGCATTTT. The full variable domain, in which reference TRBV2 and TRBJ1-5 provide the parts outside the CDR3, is EPEVTQTPSHQVTQMGQEVILRCVPISNHLYFYWYRQILGQKVEFLVSFYNNEISEKSEIFDDQFSVERPDGSNFTLKIRSTKLEDSAMYFCASSLGASYQPQHFGDGTRLSIL.

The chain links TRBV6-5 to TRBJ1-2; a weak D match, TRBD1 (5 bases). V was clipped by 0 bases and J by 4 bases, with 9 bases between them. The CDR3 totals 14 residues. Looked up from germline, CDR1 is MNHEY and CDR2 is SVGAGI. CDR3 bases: TGTGCCAGCAGTTACTCCGACAGAGTCTATGGCTACACCTTC. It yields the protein CASSYSDRVYGYTF.

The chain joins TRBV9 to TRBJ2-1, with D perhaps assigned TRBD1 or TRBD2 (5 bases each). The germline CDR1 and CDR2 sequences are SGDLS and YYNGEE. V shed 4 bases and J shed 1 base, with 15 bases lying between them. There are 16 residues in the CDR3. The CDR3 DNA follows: TGTGCCAGCAGCCAACTTCTGAGGGGATCCTACAATGAGCAGTTCTTC. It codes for CASSQLLRGSYNEQFF.

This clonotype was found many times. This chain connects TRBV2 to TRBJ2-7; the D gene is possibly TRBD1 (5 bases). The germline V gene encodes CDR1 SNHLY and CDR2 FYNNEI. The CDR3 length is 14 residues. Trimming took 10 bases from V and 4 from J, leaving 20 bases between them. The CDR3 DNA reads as TGTGCCATCAGAAAGGACACAGGAAAATACGAGCAGTACTTC. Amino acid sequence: CAIRKDTGKYEQYF.

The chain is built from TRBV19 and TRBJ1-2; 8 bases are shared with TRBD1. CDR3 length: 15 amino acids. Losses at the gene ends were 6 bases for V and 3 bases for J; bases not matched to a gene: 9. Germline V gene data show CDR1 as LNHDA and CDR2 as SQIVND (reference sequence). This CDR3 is CASRRRTGTYYGYTF. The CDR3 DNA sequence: TGTGCCAGTAGACGCAGGACAGGGACTTACTATGGCTACACCTTC. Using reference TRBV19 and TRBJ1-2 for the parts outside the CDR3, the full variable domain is DGGITQSPKYLFRKEGQNVTLSCEQNLNHDAMYWYRQDPGQGLRLIYYSQIVNDFQKGDIAEGYSVSREKKESFPLTVTSAQKNPTAFYLCASRRRTGTYYGYTFGSGTRLTVV.

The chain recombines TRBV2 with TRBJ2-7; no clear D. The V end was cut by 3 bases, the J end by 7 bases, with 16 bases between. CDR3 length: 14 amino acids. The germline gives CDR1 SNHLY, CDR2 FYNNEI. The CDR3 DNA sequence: TGTGCCAGCAGTGAGGGTGTCTCCCTGGGGGAGCAGTACTTC. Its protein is CASSEGVSLGEQYF.

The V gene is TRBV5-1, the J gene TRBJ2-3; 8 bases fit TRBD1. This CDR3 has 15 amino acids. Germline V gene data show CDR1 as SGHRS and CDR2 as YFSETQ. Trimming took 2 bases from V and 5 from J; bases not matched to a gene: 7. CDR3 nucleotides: TGCGCCAGCAGCTTAACTGGACAGGGCGTAGATACGCAGTATTTT. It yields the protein CASSLTGQGVDTQYF.

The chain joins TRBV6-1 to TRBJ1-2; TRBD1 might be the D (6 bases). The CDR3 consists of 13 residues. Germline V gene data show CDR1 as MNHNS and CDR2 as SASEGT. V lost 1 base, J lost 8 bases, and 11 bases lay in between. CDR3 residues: CASSEVGGYGYTF. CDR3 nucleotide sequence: TGTGCCAGCAGTGAAGTGGGGGGCTACGGCTACACCTTC.

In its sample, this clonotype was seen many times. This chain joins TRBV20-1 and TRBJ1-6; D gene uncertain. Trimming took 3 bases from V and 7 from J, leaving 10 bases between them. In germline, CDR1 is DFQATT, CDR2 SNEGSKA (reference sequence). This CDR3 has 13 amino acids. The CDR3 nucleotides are TGCAGTGCTAGGGAGGTAGGGAATTCACCCCTCCACTTT. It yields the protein CSAREVGNSPLHF.

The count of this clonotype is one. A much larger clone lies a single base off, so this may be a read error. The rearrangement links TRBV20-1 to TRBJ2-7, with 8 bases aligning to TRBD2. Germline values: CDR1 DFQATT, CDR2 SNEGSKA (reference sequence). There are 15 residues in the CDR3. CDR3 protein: CSACPGREGFLTQCF. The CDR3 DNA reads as TGCAGTGCTTGCCCCGGTCGGGAGGGCTTCTTAACGCAGTGCTTC.